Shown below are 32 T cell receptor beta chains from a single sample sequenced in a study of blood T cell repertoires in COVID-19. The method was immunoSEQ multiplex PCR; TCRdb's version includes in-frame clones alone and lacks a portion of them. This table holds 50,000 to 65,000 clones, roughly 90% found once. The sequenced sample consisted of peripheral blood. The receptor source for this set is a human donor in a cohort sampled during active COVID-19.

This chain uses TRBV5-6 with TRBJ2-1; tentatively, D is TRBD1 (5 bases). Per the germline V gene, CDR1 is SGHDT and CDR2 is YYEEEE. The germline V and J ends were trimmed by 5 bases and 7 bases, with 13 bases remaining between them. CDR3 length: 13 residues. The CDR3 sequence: CASSPGFTNEQFF. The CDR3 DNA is TGTGCCAGCAGTCCAGGGTTTACGAATGAGCAGTTCTTC.

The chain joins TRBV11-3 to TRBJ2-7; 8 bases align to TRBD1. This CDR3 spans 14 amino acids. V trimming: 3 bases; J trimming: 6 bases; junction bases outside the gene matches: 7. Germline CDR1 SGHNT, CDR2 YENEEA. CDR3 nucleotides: TGTGCCAGCAGCTTGTGTACAGGGGGATGCGAGCAGTACTTC. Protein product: CASSLCTGGCEQYF.

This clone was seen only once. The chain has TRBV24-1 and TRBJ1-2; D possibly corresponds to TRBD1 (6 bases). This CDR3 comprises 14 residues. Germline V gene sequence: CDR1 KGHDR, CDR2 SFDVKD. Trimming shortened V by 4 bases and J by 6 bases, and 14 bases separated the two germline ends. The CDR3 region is CATSDRTARHGYTF. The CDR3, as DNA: TGTGCCACCAGTGACCGGACAGCCCGTCATGGCTACACCTTC.

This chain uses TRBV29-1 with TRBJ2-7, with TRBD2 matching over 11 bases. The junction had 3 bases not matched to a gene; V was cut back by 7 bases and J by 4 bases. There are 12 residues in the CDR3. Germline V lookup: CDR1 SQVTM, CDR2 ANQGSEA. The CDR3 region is CSGGTSGYEQYF. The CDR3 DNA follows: TGCAGCGGGGGGACTAGCGGTTACGAGCAGTACTTC.

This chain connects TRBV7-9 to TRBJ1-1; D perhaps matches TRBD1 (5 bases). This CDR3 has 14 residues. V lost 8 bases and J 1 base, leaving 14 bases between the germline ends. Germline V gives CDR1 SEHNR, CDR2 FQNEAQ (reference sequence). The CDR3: CASHDSGKNTEAFF. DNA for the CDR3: TGTGCCAGCCATGATTCAGGGAAGAACACTGAAGCTTTCTTT.

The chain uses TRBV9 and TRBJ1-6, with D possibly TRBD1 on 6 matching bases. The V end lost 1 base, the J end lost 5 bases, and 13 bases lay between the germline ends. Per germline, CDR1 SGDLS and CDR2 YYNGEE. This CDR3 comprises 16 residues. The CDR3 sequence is CASSVTGSGHNSPLHF. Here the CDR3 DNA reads TGTGCCAGCAGCGTAACAGGGAGCGGACATAATTCACCCCTCCACTTT.

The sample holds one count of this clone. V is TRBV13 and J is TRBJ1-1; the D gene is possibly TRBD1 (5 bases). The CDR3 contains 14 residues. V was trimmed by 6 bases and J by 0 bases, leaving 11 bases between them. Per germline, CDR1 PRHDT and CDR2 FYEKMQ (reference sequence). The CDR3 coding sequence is TGTGCCAGCAGTTCCGACAGCTTGAACACTGAAGCTTTCTTT. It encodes CASSSDSLNTEAFF.

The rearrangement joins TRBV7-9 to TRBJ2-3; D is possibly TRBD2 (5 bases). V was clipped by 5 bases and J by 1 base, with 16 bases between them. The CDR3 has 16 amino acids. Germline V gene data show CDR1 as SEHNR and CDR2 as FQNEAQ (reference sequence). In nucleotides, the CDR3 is TGTGCCAGCAGCCCGTCCAGGACTGTCGGCACAGATACGCAGTATTTT. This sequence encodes CASSPSRTVGTDTQYF.

CDR3 nucleotide sequence: TGTGCCAGCAGCTATATCGGACAGGGAACAGATACGCAGTATTTT. Encoded protein: CASSYIGQGTDTQYF. This rearrangement joins TRBV7-9 to TRBJ2-3; 8 bases agree with TRBD1. Per germline, CDR1 SEHNR and CDR2 FQNEAQ (reference sequence). The V gene end was trimmed by 4 bases and the J gene end by 3 bases; junction bases not matched to a gene: 6. The CDR3 extends over 15 amino acids.

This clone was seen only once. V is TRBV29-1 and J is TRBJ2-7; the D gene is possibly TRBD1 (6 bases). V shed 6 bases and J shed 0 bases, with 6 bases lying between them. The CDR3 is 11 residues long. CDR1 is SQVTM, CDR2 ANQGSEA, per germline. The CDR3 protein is CSVGASYEQYF. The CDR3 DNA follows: TGCAGCGTGGGGGCCTCCTACGAGCAGTACTTC.

CDR3 region: CASSPRTSELDEQFF. CDR3 DNA sequence: TGTGCCAGCAGCCCCCGGACTAGCGAGCTGGATGAGCAGTTCTTC. The V call is TRBV11-2, the J call TRBJ2-1, with TRBD2 identical over 9 bases. The germline V gene encodes CDR1 SGHAT and CDR2 FQNNGV. This CDR3 spans 15 amino acids. V lost 5 bases, J lost 8 bases, and 10 bases stayed unmatched. The whole variable domain, remainder taken from reference TRBV11-2 and TRBJ2-1, is EAGVAQSPRYKIIEKRQSVAFWCNPISGHATLYWYQQILGQGPKLLIQFQNNGVVDDSQLPKDRFSAERLKGVDSTLKIQPAKLEDSAVYLCASSPRTSELDEQFFGPGTRLTVL.

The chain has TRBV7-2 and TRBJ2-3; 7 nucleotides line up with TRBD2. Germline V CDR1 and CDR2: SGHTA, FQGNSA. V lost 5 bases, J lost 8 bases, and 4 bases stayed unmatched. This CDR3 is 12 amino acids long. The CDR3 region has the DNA TGTGCCAGCAGCCTAGAGCGGGGTACGCAGTATTTT. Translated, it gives CASSLERGTQYF.

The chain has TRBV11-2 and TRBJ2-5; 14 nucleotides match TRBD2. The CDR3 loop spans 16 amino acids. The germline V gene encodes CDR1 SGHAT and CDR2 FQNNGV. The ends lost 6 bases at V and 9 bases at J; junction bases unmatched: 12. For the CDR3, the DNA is TGTGCCAGCAGATCAGGGGGGGTGACTAGCGGGAGGGCCCAGTACTTC. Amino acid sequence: CASRSGGVTSGRAQYF.

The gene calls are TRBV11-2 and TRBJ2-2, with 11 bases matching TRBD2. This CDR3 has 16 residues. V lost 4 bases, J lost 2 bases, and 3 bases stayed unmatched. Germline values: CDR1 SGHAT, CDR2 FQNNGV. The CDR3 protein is CASSYTSGSNTGELFF. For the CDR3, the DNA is TGTGCCAGCAGCTACACTAGCGGGAGTAACACCGGGGAGCTGTTTTTT.

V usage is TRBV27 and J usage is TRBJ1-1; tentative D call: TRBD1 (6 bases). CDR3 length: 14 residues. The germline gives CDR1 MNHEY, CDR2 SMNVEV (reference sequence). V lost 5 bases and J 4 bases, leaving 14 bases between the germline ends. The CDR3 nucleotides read TGTGCCAGCAGTCTCGTGGGGGCGGGCACTGAAGCTTTCTTT. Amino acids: CASSLVGAGTEAFF.

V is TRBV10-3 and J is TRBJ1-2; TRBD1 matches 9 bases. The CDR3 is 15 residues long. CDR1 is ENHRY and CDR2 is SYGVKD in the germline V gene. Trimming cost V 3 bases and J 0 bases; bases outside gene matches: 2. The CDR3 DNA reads TGTGCCATCAGTGACACAGGGGGCCCTAACTATGGCTACACCTTC. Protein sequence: CAISDTGGPNYGYTF.

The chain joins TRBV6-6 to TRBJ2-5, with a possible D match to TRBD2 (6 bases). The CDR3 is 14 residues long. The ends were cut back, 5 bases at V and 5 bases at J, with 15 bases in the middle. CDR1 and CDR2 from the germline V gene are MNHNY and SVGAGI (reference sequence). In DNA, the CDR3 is TGTGCCAGCAGTCCAGCAGGAGGGAACGAGACCCAGTACTTC. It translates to CASSPAGGNETQYF.

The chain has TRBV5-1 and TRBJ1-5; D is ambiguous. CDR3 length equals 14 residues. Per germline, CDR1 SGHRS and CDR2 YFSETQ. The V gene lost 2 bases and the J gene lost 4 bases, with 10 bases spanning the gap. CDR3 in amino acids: CASSLEGGNQPQHF. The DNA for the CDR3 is TGCGCCAGCAGCTTAGAGGGAGGTAATCAGCCCCAGCATTTT.

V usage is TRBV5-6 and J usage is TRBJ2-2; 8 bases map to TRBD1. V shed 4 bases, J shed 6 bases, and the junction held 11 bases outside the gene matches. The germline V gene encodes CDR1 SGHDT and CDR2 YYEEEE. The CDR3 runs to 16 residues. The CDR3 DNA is TGTGCCAGCAGCCACCTCAGGACAGGGTACGCCGGGGAGCTGTTTTTT. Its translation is CASSHLRTGYAGELFF.

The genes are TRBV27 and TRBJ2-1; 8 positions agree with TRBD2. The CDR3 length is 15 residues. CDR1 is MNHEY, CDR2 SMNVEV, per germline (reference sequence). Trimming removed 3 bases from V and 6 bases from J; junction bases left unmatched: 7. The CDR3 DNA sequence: TGTGCCAGCAGTTTCTTGCTAGCGGGCCCCAATGAGCAGTTCTTC. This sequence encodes CASSFLLAGPNEQFF.

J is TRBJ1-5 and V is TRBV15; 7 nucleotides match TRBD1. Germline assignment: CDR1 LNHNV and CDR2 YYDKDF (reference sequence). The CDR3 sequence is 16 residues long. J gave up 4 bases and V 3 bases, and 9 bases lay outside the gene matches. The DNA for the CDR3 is TGTGCCACCAGCAGGGGAAACAGGGGTCGGAATCAGCCCCAGCATTTT. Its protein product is CATSRGNRGRNQPQHF.

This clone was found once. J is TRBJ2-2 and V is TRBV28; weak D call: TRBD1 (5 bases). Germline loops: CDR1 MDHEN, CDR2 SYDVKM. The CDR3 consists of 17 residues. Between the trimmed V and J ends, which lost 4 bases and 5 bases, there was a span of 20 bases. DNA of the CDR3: TGTGCCAGCAGTTACCGCAGGTTATCCCCAGGGACCGGGGAGCTGTTTTTT. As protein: CASSYRRLSPGTGELFF. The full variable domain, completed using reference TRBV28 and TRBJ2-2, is DVKVTQSSRYLVKRTGEKVFLECVQDMDHENMFWYRQDPGLGLRLIYFSYDVKMKEKGDIPEGYSVSREKKERFSLILESASTNQTSMYLCASSYRRLSPGTGELFFGEGSRLTVL.

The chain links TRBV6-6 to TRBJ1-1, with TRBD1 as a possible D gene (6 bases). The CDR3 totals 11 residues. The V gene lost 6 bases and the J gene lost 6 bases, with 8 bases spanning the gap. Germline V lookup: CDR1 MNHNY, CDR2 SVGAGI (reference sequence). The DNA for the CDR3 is TGTGCCAGCAGGGGGGGGCCTGAAGCTTTCTTT. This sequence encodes CASRGGPEAFF.

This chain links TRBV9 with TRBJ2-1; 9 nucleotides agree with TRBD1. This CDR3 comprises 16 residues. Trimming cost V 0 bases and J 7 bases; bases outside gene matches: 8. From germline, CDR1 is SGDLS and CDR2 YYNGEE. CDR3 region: CASSVVRTGEVNEQFF. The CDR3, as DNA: TGTGCCAGCAGCGTAGTGAGGACAGGGGAGGTGAATGAGCAGTTCTTC.

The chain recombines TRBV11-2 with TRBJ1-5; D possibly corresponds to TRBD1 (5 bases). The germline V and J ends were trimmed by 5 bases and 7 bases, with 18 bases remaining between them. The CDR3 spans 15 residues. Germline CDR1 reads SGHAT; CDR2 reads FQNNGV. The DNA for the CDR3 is TGTGCCAGCAGCCTAGGGGACTATCCCGGGCAGCCCCAGCATTTT. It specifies CASSLGDYPGQPQHF.

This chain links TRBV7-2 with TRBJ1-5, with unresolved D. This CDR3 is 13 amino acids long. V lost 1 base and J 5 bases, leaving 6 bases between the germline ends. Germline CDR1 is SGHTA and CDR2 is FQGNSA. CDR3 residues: CASSLVEDQPQHF. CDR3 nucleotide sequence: TGTGCCAGCAGCTTAGTAGAGGATCAGCCCCAGCATTTT.

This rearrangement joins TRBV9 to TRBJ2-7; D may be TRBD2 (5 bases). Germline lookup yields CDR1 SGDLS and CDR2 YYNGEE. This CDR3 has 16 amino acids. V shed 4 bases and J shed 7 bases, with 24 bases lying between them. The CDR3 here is CASSPLPKGGAREQYF. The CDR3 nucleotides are TGTGCCAGCAGCCCTCTCCCCAAAGGAGGAGCCCGAGAGCAGTACTTC.

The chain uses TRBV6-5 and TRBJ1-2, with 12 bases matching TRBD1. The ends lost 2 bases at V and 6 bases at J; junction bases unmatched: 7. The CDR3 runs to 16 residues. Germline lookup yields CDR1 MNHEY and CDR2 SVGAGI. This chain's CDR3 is CASSYRWDRGLDGYTF. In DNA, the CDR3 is TGTGCCAGCAGTTACCGCTGGGACAGGGGGCTCGATGGCTACACCTTC.

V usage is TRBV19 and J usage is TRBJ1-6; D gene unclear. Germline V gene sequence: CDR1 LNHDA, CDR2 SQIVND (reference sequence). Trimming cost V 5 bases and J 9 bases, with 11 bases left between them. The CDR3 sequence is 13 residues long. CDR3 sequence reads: CASSPTTGSPLHF. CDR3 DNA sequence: TGTGCCAGTAGTCCTACGACGGGTTCACCCCTCCACTTT. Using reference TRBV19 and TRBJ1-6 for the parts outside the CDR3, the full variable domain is DGGITQSPKYLFRKEGQNVTLSCEQNLNHDAMYWYRQDPGQGLRLIYYSQIVNDFQKGDIAEGYSVSREKKESFPLTVTSAQKNPTAFYLCASSPTTGSPLHFGNGTRLTVT.

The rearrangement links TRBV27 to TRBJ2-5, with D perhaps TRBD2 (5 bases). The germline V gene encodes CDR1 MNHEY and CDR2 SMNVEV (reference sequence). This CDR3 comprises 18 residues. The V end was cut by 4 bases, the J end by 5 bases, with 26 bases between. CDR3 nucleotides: TGTGCCAGCAGTTCGGACTTAGCTTCCCCCCAGAACAAGGAGACCCAGTACTTC. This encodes CASSSDLASPQNKETQYF.

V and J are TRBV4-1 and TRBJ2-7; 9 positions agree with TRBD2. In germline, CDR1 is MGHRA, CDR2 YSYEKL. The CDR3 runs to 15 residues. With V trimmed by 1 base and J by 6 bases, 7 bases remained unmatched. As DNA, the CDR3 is TGCGCCAGCAGCCAAGGGTTCCTAGCGGGAACCGAGCAGTACTTC. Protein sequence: CASSQGFLAGTEQYF.

The CDR3 DNA sequence: TGCGCCAGCAGCCAAGATGCGCTAGCGGGAGGGGGGAGTGAGCAGTTCTTC. It codes for CASSQDALAGGGSEQFF. This rearrangement joins TRBV4-3 to TRBJ2-1; 12 bases agree with TRBD2. Germline CDR1 and CDR2: LGHNA and YSLEER. V was pared by 0 bases and J by 9 bases, with 9 bases of the junction left unmatched. The CDR3 extends over 17 amino acids.